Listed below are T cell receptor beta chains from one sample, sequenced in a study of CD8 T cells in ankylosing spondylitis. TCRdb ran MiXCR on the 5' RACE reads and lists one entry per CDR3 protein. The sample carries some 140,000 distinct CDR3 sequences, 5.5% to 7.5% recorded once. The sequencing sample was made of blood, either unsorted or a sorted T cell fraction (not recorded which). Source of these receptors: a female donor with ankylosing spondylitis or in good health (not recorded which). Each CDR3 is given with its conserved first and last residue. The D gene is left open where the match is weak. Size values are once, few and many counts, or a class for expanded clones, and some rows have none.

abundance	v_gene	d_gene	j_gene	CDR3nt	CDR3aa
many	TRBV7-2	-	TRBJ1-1	TGTGCCAGCAGCTACCAAGAGGTCAGGAACACTGAAGCTTTCTTT	CASSYQEVRNTEAFF
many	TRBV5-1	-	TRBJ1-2	TGCGCCAGCAGCTTGGTCAGGTCGCTTGGCTACACCTTC	CASSLVRSLGYTF
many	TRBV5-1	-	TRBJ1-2	TGCGCCAGCAGCGCCCGAGAGGGTCAGGTCTATGGCTACACCTTC	CASSAREGQVYGYTF
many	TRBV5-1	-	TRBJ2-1	TGCGCCAGCAGCTTGGTTGCATCAACAGGGTACAATGAGCAGTTCTTC	CASSLVASTGYNEQFF
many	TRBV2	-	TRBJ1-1	TGTGCCAGCAGGAGATCCGGGGAAACTGAAGCTTTCTTT	CASRRSGETEAFF
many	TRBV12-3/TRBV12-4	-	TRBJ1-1	TGTGCCAGCAGTCTAGGGAAGACTGAAGCTTTCTTT	CASSLGKTEAFF
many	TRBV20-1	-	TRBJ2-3	TGCAGTGCTAGTTTCCCCGCGGGGATTAGCACAGATACGCAGTATTTT	CSASFPAGISTDTQYF
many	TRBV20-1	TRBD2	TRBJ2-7	TGCAGTGCTAGCTTAGCGGGGGTGGGCGAGCAGTACTTC	CSASLAGVGEQYF
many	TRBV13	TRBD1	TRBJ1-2	TGTGCCAGCACAAAAAACCGGGACAGGGAGTATGGCTACACCTTC	CASTKNRDREYGYTF
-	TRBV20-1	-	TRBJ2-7	TGCAGTGCTAGTATTTCCATCGGATACTCCTACGAGCAGTACTTC	CSASISIGYSYEQYF
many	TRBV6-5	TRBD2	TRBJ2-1	TGTGCCAGCAGCTACAGGTCCGAACTAGCGGGGATATACAATGAGCAGTTCTTC	CASSYRSELAGIYNEQFF
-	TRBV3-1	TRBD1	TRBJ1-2	TGTGCCAGCACCGACACGCCGGGACAGGGAGGCTTTAACTATGGCTACACCTTC	CASTDTPGQGGFNYGYTF
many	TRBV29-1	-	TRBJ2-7	TGCAGCGCTGTGCCAAGGACCCTGGGCAGCGAGCAGTACTTC	CSAVPRTLGSEQYF
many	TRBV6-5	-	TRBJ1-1	TGTGCCAGCAGTTACTCGCGGACAAGGAACACTGAAGCTTTCTTT	CASSYSRTRNTEAFF
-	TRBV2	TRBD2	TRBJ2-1	TGTGCCAGCTCGGGACTAGCGAACAATGAGCAGTTCTTC	CASSGLANNEQFF
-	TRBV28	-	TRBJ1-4	TGTGCCAGCAGTCTCTTGGGGGAGGGGGAAAAACTGTTTTTT	CASSLLGEGEKLFF
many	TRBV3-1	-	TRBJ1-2	TGTGCCAGCAGCCGGGATTATGGCTACACCTTC	CASSRDYGYTF
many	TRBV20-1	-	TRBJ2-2	TGCAGTGCTAGAGGACAGCCGAACACCGGGGAGCTGTTTTTT	CSARGQPNTGELFF
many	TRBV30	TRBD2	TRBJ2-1	TGTGCCTGGAGGGGACTAGCGGGGGTCAATGAGCAGTTCTTC	CAWRGLAGVNEQFF
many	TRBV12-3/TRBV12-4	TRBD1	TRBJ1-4	TGTGCCTGCCGGGACAGGGGAGGTGAAAAACTGTTTTTT	CACRDRGGEKLFF
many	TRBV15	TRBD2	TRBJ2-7	TGTGCCACCAGCAGAGTTAGACTAGCGGGGTGGGACTCCTACGAGCAGTACTTC	CATSRVRLAGWDSYEQYF
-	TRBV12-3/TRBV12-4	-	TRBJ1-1	TGTGCCAGCAGGACCCCTCGGGGCAGGGTATTCTTT	CASRTPRGRVFF
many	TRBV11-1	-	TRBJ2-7	TGTGCCAGCACCAAAAACAGGGGAGGCTACGAGCAGTACTTC	CASTKNRGGYEQYF
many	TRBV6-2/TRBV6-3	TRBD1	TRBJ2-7	TGTGCCAGCACTTCAGGGGGAAGCTCCTACGAGCAGTACTTC	CASTSGGSSYEQYF